This T cell receptor beta chain was identified during a study of OX40 agonist ivuxolimab in advanced cancers. General observations from the study: There were, on average, more expanded clones in CD8+ T cells than in CD4+.

Generated by immunoSEQ multiplex PCR, the TCRdb table keeps only in-frame clones and is missing some. The data hold more than 65,000 clones, with 85% to 90% observed a single time. Germline CDR1 reads LGHNA; CDR2 reads YNFKEQ. Trimming removed 6 bases from V and 1 base from J, with 12 bases in between. This CDR3 contains 14 residues. For this clone: Its antigen is as yet unknown.

The TCR was taken from an adult with an advanced solid tumor such as melanoma, head and neck, liver or kidney cancer. V gene TRBV4-2 combines with J gene TRBJ1-1; weak D call: TRBD1 (5 bases). This material consisted of CD4+ or CD8+ T cells sorted from blood, taken in a trial of the OX40 agonist ivuxolimab. Here the CDR3 DNA reads TGTGCCAGCAGAGCGGGGACGGGGAACACTGAAGCTTTCTTT. It yields the protein CASRAGTGNTEAFF.